Detailed here is one T cell receptor beta chain. This specimen belongs to a study of blood T cell repertoires in COVID-19. Study-wide context: Acute and convalescent COVID-19 specimens originated in the United States, Italy and Spain. In each case, the material was cDNA or gDNA derived from T cells, B-cell-depleted T cells, or PBMCs.

Original processing notes: Nucleated cell counts were estimated from reference gene primer amplification. Measured with immunoSEQ multiplex PCR; TCRdb has only the in-frame clones, and not every one. V and J calls and clone size are those listed in that table; D and trimming were worked out from the DNA. This repertoire shows roughly 59,000 clones, 65% to 80% found once; its top ten account for about 8.9%. V lost 5 bases to trimming and J lost 9 bases; unmatched junction nucleotides: 11. CDR1 is SGHTS and CDR2 is YDEGEE in the germline V gene. The CDR3 has 17 amino acids. The sample taken for sequencing was peripheral blood. This sequence joins TRBV5-8 and TRBJ2-1, with 16 nucleotides matching TRBD2. This receptor was obtained from a human donor in a cohort sampled during active COVID-19. The CDR3 DNA reads TGTGCCAGCAGTCCGGACGGGACTAGCGGGAGGGGCACTGAGCAGTTCTTC. Encoded protein: CASSPDGTSGRGTEQFF. Full variable domain (remainder filled in from reference TRBV5-8 and TRBJ2-1): EAGVTQSPTHLIKTRGQQATLRCSPISGHTSVYWYQQALGLGLQFLLWYDEGEERNRGNFPPRFSGRQFPNYSSELNVNALELEDSALYLCASSPDGTSGRGTEQFFGPGTRLTVL.